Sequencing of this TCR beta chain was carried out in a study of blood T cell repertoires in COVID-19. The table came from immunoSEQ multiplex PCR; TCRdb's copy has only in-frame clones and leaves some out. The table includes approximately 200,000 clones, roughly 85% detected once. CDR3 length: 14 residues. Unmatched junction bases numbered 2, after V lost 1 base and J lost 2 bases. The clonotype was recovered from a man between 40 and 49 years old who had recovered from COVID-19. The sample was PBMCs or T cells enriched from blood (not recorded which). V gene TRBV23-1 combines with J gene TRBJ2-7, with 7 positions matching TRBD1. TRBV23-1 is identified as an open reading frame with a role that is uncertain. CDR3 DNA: TGCGCCAGCAGTCAATTTACAGGGGCCTACGAGCAGTACTTC. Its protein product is CASSQFTGAYEQYF.